One and the same sample provided the 23 T cell receptor beta chains below, sequenced in a study of control samples from healthy donors and cancer patients. Assay: immunoSEQ multiplex PCR; the TCRdb copy retains only in-frame clones and omits some. This sample carries 400,000 to 450,000 clones, 75% to 95% of them seen once, and the ten largest clones take just under 6.5%. The sample taken for sequencing was PBMCs. The receptors shown here come from a man in his forties with head and neck cancer.

V and J are TRBV5-4 and TRBJ2-5; tentative D call: TRBD1 (6 bases). This CDR3 has 14 amino acids. Germline lookup yields CDR1 SGHNT and CDR2 YYREEE (reference sequence). V was shortened by 0 bases and J by 4 bases, with 10 bases between the two germline ends. CDR3 coding DNA: TGTGCCAGCAGCTTGGAGGCAGGGGCAGAGACCCAGTACTTC. Translated: CASSLEAGAETQYF.

The chain recombines TRBV9 with TRBJ2-1; D is perhaps TRBD1 (7 bases). CDR3 size: 15 residues. V was cut by 2 bases and J by 5 bases, with 14 bases left in between. The germline gives CDR1 SGDLS, CDR2 YYNGEE. The CDR3 bases are TGTGCCAGCAGCGTGGAGGGGGCCTGGGACAATGAGCAGTTCTTC. Translating gives CASSVEGAWDNEQFF.

V usage is TRBV9 and J usage is TRBJ2-1; D is possibly TRBD2 (5 bases). CDR3 length: 16 amino acids. Between the trimmed V and J ends, which lost 3 bases and 0 bases, there was a span of 13 bases. Germline CDR1 reads SGDLS; CDR2 reads YYNGEE. CDR3 coding DNA: TGTGCCAGCAGCGGTAGCGTAACGAGCTCCTACAATGAGCAGTTCTTC. Translating it yields CASSGSVTSSYNEQFF.

The chain has TRBV19 and TRBJ2-7; 7 bases fit TRBD2. CDR1 is LNHDA, CDR2 SQIVND, per germline (reference sequence). The CDR3 covers 14 residues. The junction had 7 bases not matched to a gene; V was cut back by 6 bases and J by 2 bases. This CDR3 reads CASRPGGNPYEQYF. The CDR3 nucleotides are TGTGCCAGTAGACCGGGGGGTAATCCCTACGAGCAGTACTTC. Filled out from reference TRBV19 and TRBJ2-7, the complete variable domain reads DGGITQSPKYLFRKEGQNVTLSCEQNLNHDAMYWYRQDPGQGLRLIYYSQIVNDFQKGDIAEGYSVSREKKESFPLTVTSAQKNPTAFYLCASRPGGNPYEQYFGPGTRLTVT.

The chain joins TRBV7-2 to TRBJ1-3, with 7 bases lining up with TRBD1. Unmatched junction bases numbered 7, after V lost 5 bases and J lost 0 bases. The CDR3 extends over 16 amino acids. Germline values: CDR1 SGHTA, CDR2 FQGNSA. This CDR3 is CASSGRQGRSGNTIYF. As DNA, the CDR3 is TGTGCCAGCAGCGGCCGACAGGGTCGCTCTGGAAACACCATATATTTT.

In its sample, this clone was seen once. In DNA, the CDR3 is TGCGCCAGCAGTGAACAGGGGCTTTACGAGCAGTACTTC. It specifies CASSEQGLYEQYF. The V call is TRBV10-2, the J call TRBJ2-7; 7 positions agree with TRBD1. The CDR3 consists of 13 residues. CDR1 and CDR2 from the germline V gene are WSHSY and SAAADI. The trim removed 3 bases at V and 4 bases at J, leaving 3 bases unmatched.

CDR3 bases: TGTGCCAGCAGCTTGACCAGGGGAGGGGGAAATGAGCAGTTCTTC. Amino acid sequence: CASSLTRGGGNEQFF. This chain uses TRBV11-3 with TRBJ2-1, with D maybe TRBD2 (7 bases). Germline assignment: CDR1 SGHNT and CDR2 YENEEA. V shed 3 bases and J shed 7 bases, with 16 bases lying between them. This CDR3 spans 15 amino acids.

This sequence joins TRBV7-2 and TRBJ1-3; D unclear. The germline CDR1 and CDR2 sequences are SGHTA and FQGNSA. The CDR3 sequence is 14 residues long. The V end lost 5 bases, the J end lost 0 bases, and 8 bases lay between the germline ends. CDR3: CASSHIISGNTIYF. CDR3 DNA sequence: TGTGCCAGCAGCCACATCATCTCTGGAAACACCATATATTTT.

The chain employs TRBV3-1 (or the pseudogene TRBV3-2) and TRBJ1-5, with 8 bases identical to TRBD1. In germline, CDR1 is LGHDT, CDR2 YNNKEL (reference sequence). Trimming removed 1 base from V and 7 bases from J; junction bases left unmatched: 15. This CDR3 has 18 amino acids. CDR3 coding DNA: TGTGCCAGCAGCCAAGTTGTTTGCGGCAGGGGGCATCGGCAGCCCCAGCATTTT. Protein product: CASSQVVCGRGHRQPQHF.

The gene calls are TRBV20-1 and TRBJ1-6, with D possibly being TRBD1 (6 bases). The germline gives CDR1 DFQATT, CDR2 SNEGSKA (reference sequence). V shed 3 bases and J shed 7 bases, with 10 bases lying between them. CDR3 length: 13 residues. The CDR3 loop is CSASRTDNSPLHF. The CDR3 bases are TGCAGTGCTAGTCGGACAGACAATTCACCCCTCCACTTT.

The chain recombines TRBV5-1 with TRBJ1-1; possible D gene TRBD1, 6 bases. CDR1 SGHRS and CDR2 YFSETQ come from the germline V gene. V was pared by 4 bases and J by 4 bases, with 14 bases between. CDR3 length: 14 residues. CDR3 DNA: TGCGCCAGCAGCGGGGCGGGACAAGGCACTGAAGCTTTCTTT. The encoded protein is CASSGAGQGTEAFF. Variable domain in full (rest from reference TRBV5-1 and TRBJ1-1): KAGVTQTPRYLIKTRGQQVTLSCSPISGHRSVSWYQQTPGQGLQFLFEYFSETQRNKGNFPGRFSGRQFSNSRSEMNVSTLELGDSALYLCASSGAGQGTEAFFGQGTRLTVV.

V and J are TRBV5-1 and TRBJ2-1; 10 nucleotides agree with TRBD2. Germline V gene data show CDR1 as SGHRS and CDR2 as YFSETQ. The CDR3 runs 14 residues. Trimming cost V 0 bases and J 12 bases; bases outside gene matches: 6. CDR3 DNA sequence: TGCGCCAGCAGCTTGGTTTCTAGCGGGAGTGGGCAGTTCTTC. It encodes CASSLVSSGSGQFF.

This chain connects TRBV4-1 to TRBJ1-5, with TRBD1 as a possible D gene (5 bases). The CDR3 covers 15 residues. V lost 4 bases, J lost 3 bases, and 13 bases lay in between. CDR1 is MGHRA and CDR2 is YSYEKL in the germline V gene. The CDR3 DNA sequence: TGCGCCAGCAGCCCTCACGGGGGGAACAATCAGCCCCAGCATTTT. This translates into CASSPHGGNNQPQHF.

This clone was detected only a few times. The CDR3 DNA is TGTGCCAGCAGTCCCTCTACCAACTACGAGCAGTACTTC. Protein: CASSPSTNYEQYF. The chain carries TRBV6-2 or TRBV6-3 and TRBJ2-7; D call uncertain. The CDR3 spans 13 residues. V was clipped by 5 bases and J by 3 bases, with 11 bases between them. Germline CDR1 MNHEY, CDR2 SVGEGT.

This clone was picked up one time. This chain links TRBV28 with TRBJ1-4; the D gene is possibly TRBD1 (6 bases). V lost 6 bases to trimming and J lost 1 base, with 12 bases between them. The CDR3 has 15 amino acids. Germline assignment: CDR1 MDHEN and CDR2 SYDVKM. This CDR3 is CASSPTGLTNEKLFF. The CDR3 nucleotides read TGTGCCAGCAGCCCTACAGGGTTAACTAATGAAAAACTGTTTTTT.

This clone was seen once. The V call is TRBV24-1, the J call TRBJ1-5; TRBD1 is a possible D gene (6 bases). Germline lookup yields CDR1 KGHDR and CDR2 SFDVKD. V lost 9 bases and J 5 bases, leaving 13 bases between the germline ends. The CDR3 contains 13 residues. The CDR3 nucleotides are TGTGCCACCGGGGGCAATCTATATCAGCCCCAGCATTTT. Protein: CATGGNLYQPQHF.

The V call is TRBV5-6, the J call TRBJ2-2; D call uncertain. Per germline, CDR1 SGHDT and CDR2 YYEEEE. Trimming took 1 base from V and 0 from J, leaving 4 bases between them. This CDR3 has 14 residues. As DNA, the CDR3 is TGTGCCAGCAGCTTGTTGTCGAACACCGGGGAGCTGTTTTTT. Translated: CASSLLSNTGELFF.

This clone was recorded once. The J gene is TRBJ2-1, the V gene TRBV5-1, with TRBD2 as a possible D gene (6 bases). With 0 bases removed from V and 0 bases from J, the gap between germline ends came to 10 bases. Looked up from germline, CDR1 is SGHRS and CDR2 is YFSETQ. The CDR3 length is 16 residues. CDR3 DNA sequence: TGCGCCAGCAGCTTGGAGGGGAGGTCCTCCTACAATGAGCAGTTCTTC. Amino acid sequence: CASSLEGRSSYNEQFF.

The chain combines TRBV5-1 with TRBJ1-1; the match to TRBD1 covers 7 bases. CDR1 and CDR2 from the germline V gene are SGHRS and YFSETQ. The CDR3 has 14 residues. J lost 11 bases, V lost 4 bases, and 14 bases had no gene match. CDR3 region: CASSPTGTVSEAFF. Here the CDR3 DNA reads TGCGCCAGCAGCCCCACGGGGACAGTATCCGAGGCTTTCTTT. Variable domain in full (rest from reference TRBV5-1 and TRBJ1-1): KAGVTQTPRYLIKTRGQQVTLSCSPISGHRSVSWYQQTPGQGLQFLFEYFSETQRNKGNFPGRFSGRQFSNSRSEMNVSTLELGDSALYLCASSPTGTVSEAFFGQGTRLTVV.

The gene calls are TRBV7-9 and TRBJ1-2, with D possibly TRBD1 on 5 matching bases. The CDR3 consists of 13 residues. Germline V lookup: CDR1 SEHNR, CDR2 FQNEAQ (reference sequence). V was trimmed by 0 bases and J by 3 bases, leaving 5 bases between them. CDR3 in amino acids: CASSLATDYGYTF. DNA of the CDR3: TGTGCCAGCAGCTTAGCGACAGACTATGGCTACACCTTC.

The chain is built from TRBV28 and TRBJ2-1; weak D call: TRBD1 (5 bases). Germline assignment: CDR1 MDHEN and CDR2 SYDVKM. The CDR3 loop spans 15 amino acids. Trimming shortened V by 1 base and J by 0 bases, and 7 bases separated the two germline ends. CDR3 in DNA: TGTGCCAGCAGTTTATTCAGGGACTCCTACAATGAGCAGTTCTTC. This codes for CASSLFRDSYNEQFF.

The chain is built from TRBV19 and TRBJ1-1; D not resolved. The CDR3 covers 13 residues. V lost 2 bases and J 9 bases, leaving 13 bases between the germline ends. Germline V lookup: CDR1 LNHDA, CDR2 SQIVND (reference sequence). The CDR3 spells CASSIRVGNQAFF. CDR3 DNA: TGTGCCAGTAGTATACGAGTAGGGAATCAAGCTTTCTTT.

The chain joins TRBV5-5 to TRBJ1-6; 7 bases fit TRBD1. Germline V gene lookup returns CDR1 SGHKS and CDR2 YYEKEE (reference sequence). J lost 0 bases, V lost 0 bases, and 6 bases had no gene match. CDR3 length: 18 residues. The CDR3 bases are TGTGCCAGCAGCTTGGAGGGACAGCTTAGCTCCTATAATTCACCCCTCCACTTT. It is translated as CASSLEGQLSSYNSPLHF.